This TCR beta chain emerged from a study of T cells after yellow fever vaccination. The overall study: Any fraction with a low cell number was prepared using SMART-Seq v4 Ultra Low Input.

A note on this clonotype: Its antigen is currently unknown.

This CDR3 spans 18 amino acids. From germline, CDR1 is LGHNA and CDR2 YSLEER. V dropped 4 bases and J dropped 8; count of bases not matched to a gene: 15. TCRdb ran MiXCR on the 5' RACE reads and lists one entry per CDR3 protein. Of 150,000 to 200,000 distinct CDR3 sequences detected, 5.5% to 7.5% appear once; the ten largest clones hold approximately 3%. Broader study findings: Among primary-vaccination clones, most reappeared after the booster, at approximately 96% for CD4 and 88% for CD8.

J is TRBJ2-1 and V is TRBV4-3, with 12 bases identical to TRBD2. The source of this sequence is a man between 18 and 35 years old who received the YFV17D yellow fever vaccine. Sequencing was performed on CD4+ T cells sorted from PBMCs, taken on the day of the first yellow fever vaccination. The CDR3 nucleotides read TGCGCCAGCAGCCTCACGGTCAGGCGAGGACTAGCGGGGCATGAGCAGTTCTTC. Translation: CASSLTVRRGLAGHEQFF.